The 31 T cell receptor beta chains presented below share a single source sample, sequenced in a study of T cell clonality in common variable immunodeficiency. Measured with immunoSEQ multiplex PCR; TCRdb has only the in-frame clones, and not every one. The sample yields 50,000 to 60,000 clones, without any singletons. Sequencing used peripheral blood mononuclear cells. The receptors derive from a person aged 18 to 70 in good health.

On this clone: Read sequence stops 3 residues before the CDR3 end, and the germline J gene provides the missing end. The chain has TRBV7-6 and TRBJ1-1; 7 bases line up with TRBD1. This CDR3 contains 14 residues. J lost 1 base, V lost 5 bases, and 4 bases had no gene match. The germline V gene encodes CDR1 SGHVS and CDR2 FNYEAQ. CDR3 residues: CASSTGQKNTEAFF. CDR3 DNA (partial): TGTGCCAGCAGCACGGGACAGAAGAACACTGAA. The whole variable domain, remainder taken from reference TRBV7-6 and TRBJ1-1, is GAGVSQSPRYKVTKRGQDVALRCDPISGHVSLYWYRQALGQGPEFLTYFNYEAQQDKSGLPNDRFSAERPEGSISTLTIQRTEQRDSAMYRCASSTGQKNTEAFFGQGTRLTVV.

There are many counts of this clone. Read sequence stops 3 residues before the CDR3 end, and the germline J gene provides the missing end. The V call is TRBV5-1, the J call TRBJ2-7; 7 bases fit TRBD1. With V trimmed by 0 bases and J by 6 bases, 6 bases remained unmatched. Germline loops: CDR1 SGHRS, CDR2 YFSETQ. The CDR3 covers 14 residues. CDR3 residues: CASSLAQGDGEQYF. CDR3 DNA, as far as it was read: TGCGCCAGCAGCTTGGCTCAGGGGGATGGCGAG.

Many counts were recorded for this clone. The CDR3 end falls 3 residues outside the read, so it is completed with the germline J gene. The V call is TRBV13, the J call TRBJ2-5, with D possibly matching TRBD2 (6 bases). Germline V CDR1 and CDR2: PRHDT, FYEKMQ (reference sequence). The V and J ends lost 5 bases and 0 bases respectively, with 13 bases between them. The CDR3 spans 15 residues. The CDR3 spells CASSPSRGYQETQYF. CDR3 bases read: TGTGCCAGCAGCCCATCACGGGGGTACCAAGAGACC.

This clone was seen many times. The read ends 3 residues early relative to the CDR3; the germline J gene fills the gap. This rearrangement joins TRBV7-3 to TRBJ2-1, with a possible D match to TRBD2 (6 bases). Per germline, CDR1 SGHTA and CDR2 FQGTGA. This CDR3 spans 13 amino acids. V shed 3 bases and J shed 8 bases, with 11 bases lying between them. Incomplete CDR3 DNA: TGTGCCAGCAGCTTTGCGGGGTTCGATGAG. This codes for CASSFAGFDE. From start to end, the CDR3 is CASSFAGFDEQFF.

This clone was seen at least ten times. This CDR3 is CASSQSLGNQPQHF. CDR3 DNA, as far as it was read: TGTGCCAGCAGCCAAAGTTTAGGCAATCAGCCC. This rearrangement joins TRBV16 to TRBJ1-5; D gene uncertain. The DNA ends 3 residues before the CDR3 does, and the rest of the CDR3 is filled in from the germline J gene. The CDR3 contains 14 residues. Trimming pared 2 bases from V and 2 bases from J, leaving 7 bases between. Germline CDR1 KGHSY, CDR2 FQNENV.

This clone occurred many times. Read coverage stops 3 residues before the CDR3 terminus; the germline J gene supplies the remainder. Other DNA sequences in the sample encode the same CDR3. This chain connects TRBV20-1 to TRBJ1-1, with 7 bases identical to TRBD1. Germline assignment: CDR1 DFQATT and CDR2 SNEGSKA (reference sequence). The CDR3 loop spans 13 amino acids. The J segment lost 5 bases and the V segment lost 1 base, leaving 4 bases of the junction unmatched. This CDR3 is CSARGQGGTEAFF. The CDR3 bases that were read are TGCAGTGCTAGAGGTCAGGGGGGAACTGAA.

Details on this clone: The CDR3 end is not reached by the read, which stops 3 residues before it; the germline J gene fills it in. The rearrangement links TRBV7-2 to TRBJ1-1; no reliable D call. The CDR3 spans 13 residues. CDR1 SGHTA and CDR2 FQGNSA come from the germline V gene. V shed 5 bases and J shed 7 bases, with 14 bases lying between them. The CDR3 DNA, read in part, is TGTGCCAGCAGCCGAGGAGGCGCGGGTGAA. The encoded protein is CASSRGGAGE. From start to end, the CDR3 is CASSRGGAGEAFF.

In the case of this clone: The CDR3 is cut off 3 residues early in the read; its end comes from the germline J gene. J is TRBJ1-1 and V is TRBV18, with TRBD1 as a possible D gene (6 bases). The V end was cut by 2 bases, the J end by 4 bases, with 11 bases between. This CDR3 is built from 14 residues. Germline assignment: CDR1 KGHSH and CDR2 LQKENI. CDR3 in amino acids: CASSPGGWGTEAFF. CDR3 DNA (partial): TGTGCCAGCTCACCAGGGGGCTGGGGCACTGAA.

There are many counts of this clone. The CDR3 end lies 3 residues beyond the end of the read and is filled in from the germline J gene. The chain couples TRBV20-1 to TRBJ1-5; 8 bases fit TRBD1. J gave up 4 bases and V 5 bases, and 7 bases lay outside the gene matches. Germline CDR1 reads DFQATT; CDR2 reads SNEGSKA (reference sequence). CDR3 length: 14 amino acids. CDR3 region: CSAEQGQANQPQHF. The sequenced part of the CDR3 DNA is TGCAGTGCTGAACAGGGACAGGCGAATCAGCCC.

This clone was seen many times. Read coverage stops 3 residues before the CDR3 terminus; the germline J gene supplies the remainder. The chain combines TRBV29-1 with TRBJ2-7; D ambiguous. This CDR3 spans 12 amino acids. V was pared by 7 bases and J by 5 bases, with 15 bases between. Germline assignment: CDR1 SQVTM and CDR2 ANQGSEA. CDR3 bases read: TGCAGCGCCCTGACCCGGGTCCACGAG. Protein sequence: CSALTRVHE. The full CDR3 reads CSALTRVHEQYF.

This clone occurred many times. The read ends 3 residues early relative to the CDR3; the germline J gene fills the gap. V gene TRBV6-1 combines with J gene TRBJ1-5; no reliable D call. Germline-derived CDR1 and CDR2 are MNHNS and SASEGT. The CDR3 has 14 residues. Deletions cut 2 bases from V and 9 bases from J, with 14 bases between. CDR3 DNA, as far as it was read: TGTGCCAGCAGTGAATATGTACTAGAAGGGCCC. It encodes CASSEYVLEGP. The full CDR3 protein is CASSEYVLEGPQHF.

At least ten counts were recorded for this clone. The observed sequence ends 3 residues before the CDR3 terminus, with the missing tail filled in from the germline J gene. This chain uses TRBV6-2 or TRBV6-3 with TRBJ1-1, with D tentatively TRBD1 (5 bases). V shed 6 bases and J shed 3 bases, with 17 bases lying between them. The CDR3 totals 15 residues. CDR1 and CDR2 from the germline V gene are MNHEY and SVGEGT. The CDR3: CASRTLREIDTEAFF. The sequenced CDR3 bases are TGTGCCAGCAGGACCCTCAGGGAAATAGACACTGAA.

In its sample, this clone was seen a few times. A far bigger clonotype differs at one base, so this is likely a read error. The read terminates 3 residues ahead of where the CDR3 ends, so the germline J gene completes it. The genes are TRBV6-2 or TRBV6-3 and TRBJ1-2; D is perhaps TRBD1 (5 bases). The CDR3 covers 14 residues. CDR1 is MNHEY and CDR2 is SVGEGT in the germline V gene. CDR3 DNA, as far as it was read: TGTGCCAGCGGTACTAGCGGGGCCCCCTACGAG. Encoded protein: CASGTSGAPYE. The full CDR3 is CASGTSGAPYEYTF.

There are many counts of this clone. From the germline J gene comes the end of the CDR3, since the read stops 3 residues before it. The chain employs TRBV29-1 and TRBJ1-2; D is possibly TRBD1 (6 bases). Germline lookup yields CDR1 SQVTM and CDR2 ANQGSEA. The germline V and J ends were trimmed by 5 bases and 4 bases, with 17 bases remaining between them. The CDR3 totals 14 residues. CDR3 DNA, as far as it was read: TGCAGCGTTCAGGGGACACCTGAAACCTATGGC. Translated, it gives CSVQGTPETYG. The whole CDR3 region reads CSVQGTPETYGYTF.

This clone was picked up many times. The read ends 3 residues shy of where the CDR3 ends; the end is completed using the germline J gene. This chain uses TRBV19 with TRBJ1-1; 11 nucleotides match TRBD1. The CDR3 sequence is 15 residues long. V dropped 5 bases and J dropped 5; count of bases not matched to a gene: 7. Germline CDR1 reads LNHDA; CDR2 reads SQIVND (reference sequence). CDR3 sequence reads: CASSSDRGLRTEAFF. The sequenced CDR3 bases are TGTGCCAGTAGTTCGGACAGGGGGCTTCGAACTGAA.

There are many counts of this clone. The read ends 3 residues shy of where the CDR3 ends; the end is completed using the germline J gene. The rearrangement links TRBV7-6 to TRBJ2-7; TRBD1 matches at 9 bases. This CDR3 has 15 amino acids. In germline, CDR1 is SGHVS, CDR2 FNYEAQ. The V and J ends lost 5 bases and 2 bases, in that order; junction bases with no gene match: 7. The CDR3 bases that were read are TGTGCCAGCAGCACACAGACAGGGGGGGCCTACGAG. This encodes CASSTQTGGAYE. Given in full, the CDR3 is CASSTQTGGAYEQYF.

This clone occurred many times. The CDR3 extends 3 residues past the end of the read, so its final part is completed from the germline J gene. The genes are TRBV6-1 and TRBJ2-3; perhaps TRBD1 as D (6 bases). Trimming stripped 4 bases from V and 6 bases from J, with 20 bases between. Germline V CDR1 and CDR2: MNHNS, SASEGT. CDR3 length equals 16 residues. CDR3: CASSGSSQGFRDTQYF. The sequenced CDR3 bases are TGTGCCAGCAGTGGTTCATCACAGGGCTTTAGGGATACG.

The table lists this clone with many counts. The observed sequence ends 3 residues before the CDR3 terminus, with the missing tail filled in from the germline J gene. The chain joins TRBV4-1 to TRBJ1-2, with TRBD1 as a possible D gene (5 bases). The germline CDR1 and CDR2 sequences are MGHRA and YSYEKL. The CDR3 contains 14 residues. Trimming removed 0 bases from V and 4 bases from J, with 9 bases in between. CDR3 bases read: TGCGCCAGCAGCCAAGATCTACAGGCCTATGGC. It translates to CASSQDLQAYG. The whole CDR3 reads CASSQDLQAYGYTF.

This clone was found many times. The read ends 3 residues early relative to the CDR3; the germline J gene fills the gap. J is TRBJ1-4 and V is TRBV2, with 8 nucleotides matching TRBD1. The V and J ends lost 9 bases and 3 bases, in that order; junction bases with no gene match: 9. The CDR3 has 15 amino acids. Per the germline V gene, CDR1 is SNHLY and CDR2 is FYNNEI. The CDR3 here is CARGPEGQANEKLFF. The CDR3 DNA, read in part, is TGTGCCAGAGGCCCCGAGGGACAGGCTAATGAAAAA. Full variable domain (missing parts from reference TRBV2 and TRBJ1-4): EPEVTQTPSHQVTQMGQEVILRCVPISNHLYFYWYRQILGQKVEFLVSFYNNEISEKSEIFDDQFSVERPDGSNFTLKIRSTKLEDSAMYFCARGPEGQANEKLFFGSGTQLSVL.

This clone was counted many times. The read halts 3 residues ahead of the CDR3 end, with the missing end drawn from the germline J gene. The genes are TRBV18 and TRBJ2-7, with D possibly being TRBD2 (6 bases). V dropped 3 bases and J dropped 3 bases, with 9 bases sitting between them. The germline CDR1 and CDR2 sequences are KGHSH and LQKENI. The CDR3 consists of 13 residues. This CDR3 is CASSPGGDYEQYF. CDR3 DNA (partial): TGTGCCAGCTCACCTGGCGGGGACTACGAG.

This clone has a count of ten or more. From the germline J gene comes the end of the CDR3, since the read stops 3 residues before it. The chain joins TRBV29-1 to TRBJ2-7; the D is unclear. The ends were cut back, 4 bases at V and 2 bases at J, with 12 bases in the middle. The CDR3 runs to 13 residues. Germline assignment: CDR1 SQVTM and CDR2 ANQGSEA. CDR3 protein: CSVGHDSTYEQYF. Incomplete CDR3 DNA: TGCAGCGTTGGGCATGACTCCACCTACGAG.

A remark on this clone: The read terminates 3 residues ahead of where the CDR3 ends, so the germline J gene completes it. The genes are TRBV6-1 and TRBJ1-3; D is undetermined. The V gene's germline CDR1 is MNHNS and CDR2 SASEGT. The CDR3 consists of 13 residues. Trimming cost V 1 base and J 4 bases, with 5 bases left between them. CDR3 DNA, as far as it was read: TGTGCCAGCAGTGAAGTATCGGGAAACACC. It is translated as CASSEVSGNT. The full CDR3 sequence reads CASSEVSGNTIYF.

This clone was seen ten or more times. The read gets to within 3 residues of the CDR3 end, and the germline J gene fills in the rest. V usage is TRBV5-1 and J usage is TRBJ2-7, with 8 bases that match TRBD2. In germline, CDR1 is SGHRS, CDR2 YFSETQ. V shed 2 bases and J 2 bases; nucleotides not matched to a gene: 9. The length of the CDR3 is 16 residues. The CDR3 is CASSFPASGSPYEQYF. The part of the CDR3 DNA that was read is TGCGCCAGCAGCTTTCCGGCCAGCGGGAGCCCCTACGAG.

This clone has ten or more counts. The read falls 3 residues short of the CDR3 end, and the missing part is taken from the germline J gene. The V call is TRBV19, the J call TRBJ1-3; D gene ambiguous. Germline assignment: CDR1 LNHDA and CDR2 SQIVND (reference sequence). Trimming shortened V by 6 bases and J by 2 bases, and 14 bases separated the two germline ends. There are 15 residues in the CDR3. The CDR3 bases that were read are TGTGCCAGTAGCGAATGGAGGGCCCCTGGAAACACC. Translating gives CASSEWRAPGNT. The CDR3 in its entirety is CASSEWRAPGNTIYF.

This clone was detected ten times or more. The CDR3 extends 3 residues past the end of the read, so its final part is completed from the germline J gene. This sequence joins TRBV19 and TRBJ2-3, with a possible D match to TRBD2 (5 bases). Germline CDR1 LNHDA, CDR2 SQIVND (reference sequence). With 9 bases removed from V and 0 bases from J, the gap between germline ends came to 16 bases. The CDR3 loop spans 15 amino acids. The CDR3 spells CASGRGLLSTDTQYF. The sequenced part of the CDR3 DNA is TGTGCCAGCGGCAGAGGACTCCTAAGCACAGATACG.

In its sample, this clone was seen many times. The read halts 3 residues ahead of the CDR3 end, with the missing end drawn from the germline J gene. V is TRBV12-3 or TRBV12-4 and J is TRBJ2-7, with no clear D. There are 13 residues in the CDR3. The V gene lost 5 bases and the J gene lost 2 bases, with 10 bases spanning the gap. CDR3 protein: CASSPAETYEQYF. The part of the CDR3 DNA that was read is TGTGCCAGCAGTCCTGCAGAGACCTACGAG.

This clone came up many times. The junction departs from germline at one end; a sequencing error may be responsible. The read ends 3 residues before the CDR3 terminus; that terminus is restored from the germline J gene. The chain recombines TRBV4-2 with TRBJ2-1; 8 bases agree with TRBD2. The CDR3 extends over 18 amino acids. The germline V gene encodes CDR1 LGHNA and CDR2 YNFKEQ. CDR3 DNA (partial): TGCGCCAGCAGCCAAGAAGGTCCCCGAGGCGGGGGGTACAATGAG. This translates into CASSQEGPRGGGYNE. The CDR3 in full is CASSQEGPRGGGYNEQFF.

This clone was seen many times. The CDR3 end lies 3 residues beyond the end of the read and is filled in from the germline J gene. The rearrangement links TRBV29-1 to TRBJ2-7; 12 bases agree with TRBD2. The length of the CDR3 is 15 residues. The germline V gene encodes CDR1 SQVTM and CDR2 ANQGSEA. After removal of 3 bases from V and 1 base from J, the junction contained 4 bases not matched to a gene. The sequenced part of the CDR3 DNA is TGCAGCGTTGAGTGGACTAGCGGGACGTCCTACGAG. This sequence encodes CSVEWTSGTSYE. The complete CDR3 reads CSVEWTSGTSYEQYF.

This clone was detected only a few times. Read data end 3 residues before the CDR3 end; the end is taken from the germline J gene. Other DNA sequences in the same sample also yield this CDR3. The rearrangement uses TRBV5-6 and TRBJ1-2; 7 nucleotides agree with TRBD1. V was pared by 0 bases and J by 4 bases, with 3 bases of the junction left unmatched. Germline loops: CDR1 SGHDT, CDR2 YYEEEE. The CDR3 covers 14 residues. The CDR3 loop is CASSLGTGSYGYTF. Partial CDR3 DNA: TGTGCCAGCAGCTTGGGGACAGGTTCCTATGGC.

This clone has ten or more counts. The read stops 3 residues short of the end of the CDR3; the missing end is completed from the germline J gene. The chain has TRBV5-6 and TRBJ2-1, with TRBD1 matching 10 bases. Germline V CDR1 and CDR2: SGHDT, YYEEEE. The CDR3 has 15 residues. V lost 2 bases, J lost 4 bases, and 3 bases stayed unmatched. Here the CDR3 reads CASSFGTGDYNEQFF. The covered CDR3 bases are TGTGCCAGCAGCTTCGGGACAGGGGATTACAATGAG.

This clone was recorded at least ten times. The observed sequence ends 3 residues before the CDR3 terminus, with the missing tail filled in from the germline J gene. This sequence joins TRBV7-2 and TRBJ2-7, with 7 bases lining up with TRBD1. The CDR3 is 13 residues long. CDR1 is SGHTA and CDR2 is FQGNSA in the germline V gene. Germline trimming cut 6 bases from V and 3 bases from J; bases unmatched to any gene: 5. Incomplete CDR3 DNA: TGTGCCAGCAGTAACAGGGGCGGCTACGAG. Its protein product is CASSNRGGYE. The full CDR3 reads CASSNRGGYEQYF.